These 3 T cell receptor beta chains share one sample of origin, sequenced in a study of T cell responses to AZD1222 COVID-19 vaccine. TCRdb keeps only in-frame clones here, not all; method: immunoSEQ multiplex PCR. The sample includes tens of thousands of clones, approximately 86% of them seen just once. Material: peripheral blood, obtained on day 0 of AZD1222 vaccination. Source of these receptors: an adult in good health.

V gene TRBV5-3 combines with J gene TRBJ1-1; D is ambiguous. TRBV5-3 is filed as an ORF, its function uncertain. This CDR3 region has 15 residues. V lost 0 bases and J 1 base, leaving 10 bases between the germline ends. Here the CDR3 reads CARSLGGRKNTEAFF. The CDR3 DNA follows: TGTGCCAGAAGCTTGGGAGGGAGGAAGAACACTGAAGCTTTCTTT.

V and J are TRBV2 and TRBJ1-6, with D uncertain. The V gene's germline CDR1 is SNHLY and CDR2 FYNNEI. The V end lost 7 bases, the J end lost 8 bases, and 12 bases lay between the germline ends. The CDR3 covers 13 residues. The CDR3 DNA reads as TGTGCCAGCACCCTTCAAGGTGATTCACCCCTCCACTTT. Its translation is CASTLQGDSPLHF. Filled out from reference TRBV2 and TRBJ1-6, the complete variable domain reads EPEVTQTPSHQVTQMGQEVILRCVPISNHLYFYWYRQILGQKVEFLVSFYNNEISEKSEIFDDQFSVERPDGSNFTLKIRSTKLEDSAMYFCASTLQGDSPLHFGNGTRLTVT.

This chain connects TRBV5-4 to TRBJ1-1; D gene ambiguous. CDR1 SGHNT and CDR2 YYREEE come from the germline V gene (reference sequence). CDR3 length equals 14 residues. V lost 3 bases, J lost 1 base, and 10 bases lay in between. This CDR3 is CASSSQAGNTEAFF. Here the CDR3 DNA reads TGTGCCAGCAGCTCCCAGGCGGGGAACACTGAAGCTTTCTTT.